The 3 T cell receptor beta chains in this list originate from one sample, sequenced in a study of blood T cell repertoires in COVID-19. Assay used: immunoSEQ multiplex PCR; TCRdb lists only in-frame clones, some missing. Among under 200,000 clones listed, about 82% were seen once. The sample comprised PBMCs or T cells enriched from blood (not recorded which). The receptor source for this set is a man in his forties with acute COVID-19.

The CDR3 here is CSVGTGGYEQYF. CDR3 DNA: TGCAGCGTGGGTACAGGGGGCTACGAGCAGTACTTC. The chain has TRBV29-1 and TRBJ2-7, with 8 bases lining up with TRBD1. The ends lost 6 bases at V and 3 bases at J; junction bases unmatched: 4. This CDR3 comprises 12 residues. Per the germline V gene, CDR1 is SQVTM and CDR2 is ANQGSEA.

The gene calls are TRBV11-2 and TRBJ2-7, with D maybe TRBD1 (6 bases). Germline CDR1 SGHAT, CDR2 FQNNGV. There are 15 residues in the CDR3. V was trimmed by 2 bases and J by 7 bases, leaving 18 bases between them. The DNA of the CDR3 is TGTGCCAGCAGCTTACGCCGGGACACCCCCGGGGAGCAGTACTTC. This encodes CASSLRRDTPGEQYF.

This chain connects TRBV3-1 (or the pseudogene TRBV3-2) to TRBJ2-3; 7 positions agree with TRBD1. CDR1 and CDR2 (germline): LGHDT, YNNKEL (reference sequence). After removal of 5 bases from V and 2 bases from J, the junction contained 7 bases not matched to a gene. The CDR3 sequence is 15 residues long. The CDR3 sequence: CASSGDSHNTDTQYF. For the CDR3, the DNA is TGTGCCAGCAGCGGGGACAGTCATAACACAGATACGCAGTATTTT.